Listed below are T cell receptor beta chains from one sample, sequenced in a study of blood T cell repertoires in COVID-19. Method: immunoSEQ multiplex PCR; TCRdb's copy keeps in-frame clones and lacks some. The sample records 85,000 to 130,000 clones, just under 95% being singletons. Material: peripheral blood. The source of these receptors is a man between 65 and 85 years old with acute or convalescent COVID-19. CDR3s include the opening cysteine and the closing phenylalanine or tryptophan. The D gene is left open where the match is weak. The size of a clone is reported for some rows only, either as once, few or many, or as a class for expanded clones.

size | J | D | V | CDR3 | DNA
- | TRBJ1-6 | - | TRBV28 | CASTRRGYSPLHF | TGTGCCAGCACCCGACGAGGATATTCACCCCTCCACTTT
- | TRBJ1-2 | TRBD1 | TRBV28 | CASSSGQGDDGYTF | TGTGCCAGCAGTTCGGGACAGGGGGACGATGGCTACACCTTC
few | TRBJ2-7 | - | TRBV12-3/TRBV12-4 | CASRTALSYEQYF | TGTGCCAGCAGGACAGCCCTCTCCTACGAGCAGTACTTC
- | TRBJ2-7 | TRBD2 | TRBV19 | CASSEGLAGSYEQYF | TGTGCCAGTAGTGAGGGACTAGCCGGCTCCTACGAGCAGTACTTC
- | TRBJ2-5 | TRBD2 | TRBV10-3 | CAISEGLAGGPQETQYF | TGTGCCATCAGTGAGGGACTAGCGGGTGGGCCCCAAGAGACCCAGTACTTC
- | TRBJ1-2 | - | TRBV6-6 | CASSTEKGVNYGYTF | TGTGCCAGCAGTACGGAGAAGGGGGTGAACTATGGCTACACCTTC
- | TRBJ1-2 | TRBD1 | TRBV3-1/TRBV3-2 | CASSQDWTGGDYGYTF | TGTGCCAGCAGCCAAGATTGGACAGGGGGCGACTATGGCTACACCTTC
- | TRBJ2-1 | TRBD2 | TRBV19 | CASSVTSGGYNEQFF | TGTGCCAGTAGTGTCACTAGCGGGGGTTACAATGAGCAGTTCTTC
- | TRBJ2-5 | - | TRBV7-8 | CASSPVETQYF | TGTGCCAGCAGCCCCGTGGAGACCCAGTACTTC
- | TRBJ2-1 | - | TRBV21-1 | CASCSGEENNEQFF | TGTGCCAGCTGTAGCGGGGAGGAAAACAATGAGCAGTTCTTC
- | TRBJ2-1 | - | TRBV18 | CASSPPASAAMGEQFF | TGTGCCAGCTCACCACCTGCCAGCGCTGCGATGGGTGAGCAGTTCTTC
- | TRBJ1-6 | - | TRBV27 | CASRGAGSPLHF | TGTGCCAGCAGGGGAGCAGGTTCACCCCTCCACTTT
- | TRBJ2-4 | - | TRBV6-6 | CASSPRGEIAKNIQYF | TGTGCCAGCAGTCCCAGGGGGGAGATCGCCAAAAACATTCAGTACTTC
- | TRBJ1-1 | - | TRBV13 | CASSNKHPGTEAFF | TGTGCCAGCAGCAACAAACACCCGGGAACTGAAGCTTTCTTT
- | TRBJ2-7 | - | TRBV5-1 | CASSLAGVAYEQYF | TGCGCCAGCAGCTTGGCCGGGGTTGCCTACGAGCAGTACTTC
once | TRBJ2-2 | - | TRBV5-1 | CASGSGFGELFF | TGCGCCAGCGGTTCGGGTTTTGGGGAGCTGTTTTTT
- | TRBJ2-3 | - | TRBV7-2 | CASSLAGASTDTQYF | TGTGCCAGCAGCTTAGCGGGAGCCAGCACAGATACGCAGTATTTT
- | TRBJ1-6 | - | TRBV18 | CASSLFGQRENSPLHF | TGTGCCAGCTCCCTCTTCGGCCAGAGGGAGAATTCACCCCTCCACTTT
few | TRBJ2-7 | - | TRBV5-1 | CASSRVSSYEQYF | TGCGCCAGCTCTCGGGTTAGCTCCTACGAGCAGTACTTC
- | TRBJ1-1 | - | TRBV12-3/TRBV12-4 | CASTRGGNEAFF | TGTGCCAGCACCCGGGGGGGCAATGAAGCTTTCTTT
- | TRBJ2-3 | - | TRBV19 | CASAPTSPYTDTQYF | TGTGCCAGTGCTCCCACGAGCCCTTACACAGATACGCAGTATTTT
- | TRBJ2-1 | - | TRBV7-6 | CASSLARLARESNEQFF | TGTGCCAGCAGCTTAGCGCGCCTAGCGAGGGAAAGCAATGAGCAGTTCTTC
- | TRBJ2-3 | - | TRBV24-1 | CATSDPLTGTDTQYF | TGTGCCACCAGTGACCCCCTGACTGGCACAGATACGCAGTATTTT
- | TRBJ1-1 | TRBD1 | TRBV10-2 | CASLGQPTEAFF | TGCGCCAGCTTGGGACAGCCCACTGAAGCTTTCTTT
- | TRBJ1-5 | - | TRBV11-2 | CAPWGRNQPQHF | TGTGCCCCTTGGGGCAGGAATCAGCCCCAGCATTTT
- | TRBJ1-4 | - | TRBV6-2/TRBV6-3 | CASSFGGEKLFF | TGTGCCAGCAGTTTTGGTGGCGAAAAACTGTTTTTT
- | TRBJ2-1 | TRBD2 | TRBV4-1 | CASSHRTSGVSYNEQFF | TGCGCCAGCAGCCATCGGACTAGCGGGGTTTCCTACAATGAGCAGTTCTTC
- | TRBJ1-2 | - | TRBV19 | CASSIGGQAPNYGYTF | TGTGCCAGTAGTATAGGGGGGCAGGCCCCTAACTATGGCTACACCTTC
- | TRBJ2-2 | TRBD1 | TRBV6-5 | CASRNRGAVGELFF | TGTGCCAGCAGGAACAGGGGGGCGGTCGGGGAGCTGTTTTTT
- | TRBJ1-5 | - | TRBV6-5 | CASRLSELSNQPQHF | TGTGCCAGCAGACTATCGGAGCTGAGCAATCAGCCCCAGCATTTT
once | TRBJ1-2 | - | TRBV28 | CASSPTGYRGYTF | TGTGCCAGCAGCCCAACAGGGTATCGTGGCTACACCTTC
- | TRBJ2-1 | TRBD1 | TRBV5-4 | CASSAGQEYNEQFF | TGTGCCAGCAGCGCCGGACAGGAGTACAATGAGCAGTTCTTC
- | TRBJ2-7 | TRBD1 | TRBV29-1 | CSVDGQGPEQYF | TGCAGCGTCGATGGACAGGGACCCGAGCAGTACTTC